The clone carrying this T cell receptor (beta chain) was observed at least ten times. As yet, its antigen is unknown. This specimen belongs to a study of CD8+CD57+ T cells in acquired aplastic anemia. Points from the study as a whole: Shared by patients and controls, fewer than 30 CD8+ CDR3s were abundant in patients.

Losses at the gene ends were 0 bases for V and 9 bases for J; bases not matched to a gene: 14. CDR3 length: 16 residues. CDR1 SGHRS and CDR2 YFSETQ come from the germline V gene. For CDR3 and TCR beta VDJ profiling, genomic DNA was the template used. TCRdb fed the reads into MiXCR, producing one record per CDR3 protein. The sample carries 200,000 to 250,000 distinct CDR3 sequences, roughly 35% recorded once. The sequence was obtained from a human donor in good health, serving as a control. Sequencing input: sorted CD4+, CD8+, or CD8+CD57+ T cells (not recorded which) from PBMCs. The rearrangement joins TRBV5-1 to TRBJ2-5, with TRBD1 matching over 7 bases. The CDR3 is CASSLDPGTEKNAQYF. CDR3 coding DNA: TGCGCCAGCAGCTTGGATCCTGGGACAGAGAAGAACGCCCAGTACTTC.